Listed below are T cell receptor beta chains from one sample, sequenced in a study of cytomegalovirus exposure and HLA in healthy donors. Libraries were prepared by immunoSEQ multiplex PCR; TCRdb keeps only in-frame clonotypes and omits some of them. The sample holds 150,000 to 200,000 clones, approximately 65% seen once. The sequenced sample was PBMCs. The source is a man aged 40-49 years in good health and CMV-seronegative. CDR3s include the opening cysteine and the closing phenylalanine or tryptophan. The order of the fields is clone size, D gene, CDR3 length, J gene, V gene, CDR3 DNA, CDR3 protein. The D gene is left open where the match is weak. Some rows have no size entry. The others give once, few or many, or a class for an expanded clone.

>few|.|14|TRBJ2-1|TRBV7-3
TGTGCCAGCAGCTTAACGGGAGGCTACAATGAGCAGTTCTTC
CASSLTGGYNEQFF
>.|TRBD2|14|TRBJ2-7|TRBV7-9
TGTGCCAGCAGCTCCGGCGGGAGACCCTACGAGCAGTACTTC
CASSSGGRPYEQYF
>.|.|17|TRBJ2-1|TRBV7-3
TGTGCCAGCAGCTTTACTAGACAGGGGAGGGATGAGCATGAGCAGTTCTTC
CASSFTRQGRDEHEQFF
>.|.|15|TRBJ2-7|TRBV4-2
TGTGCCAGCAGACCCTCGACAGTTTCGACCTACGAGCAGTACTTC
CASRPSTVSTYEQYF
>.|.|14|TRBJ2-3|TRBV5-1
TGCGCCAGCAGCTTGCAGGGTTACACAGATACGCAGTATTTT
CASSLQGYTDTQYF
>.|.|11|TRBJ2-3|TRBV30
TGTGCCTGGAGGACGCGGGATACGCAGTATTTT
CAWRTRDTQYF
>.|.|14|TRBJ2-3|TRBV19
TGTGCCAGTAGTATTTTAGCGGTCACAGATACGCAGTATTTT
CASSILAVTDTQYF
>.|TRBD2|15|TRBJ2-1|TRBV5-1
TGCGCCAGCAGCTTGGTTACTAGCGGGAGGTGGGAGCAGTTCTTC
CASSLVTSGRWEQFF
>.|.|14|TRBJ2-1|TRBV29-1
TGCAGCGTTGAAGGGGGGGTAAGCTACAATGAGCAGTTCTTC
CSVEGGVSYNEQFF
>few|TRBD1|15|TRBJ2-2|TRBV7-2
TGTGCCAGCAGTATCCAGGGGGCGAACACCGGGGAGCTGTTTTTT
CASSIQGANTGELFF
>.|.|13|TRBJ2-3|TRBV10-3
TGTGCCACCCTTCCAGCGAGCACAGATACGCAGTATTTT
CATLPASTDTQYF
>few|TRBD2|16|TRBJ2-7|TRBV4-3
TGCGCCAGCAGCCAAGACGATACGGGAGGAGGCTACGAGCAGTACTTC
CASSQDDTGGGYEQYF
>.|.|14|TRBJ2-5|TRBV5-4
TGTGCCAGCAGCGCGTCCGGGAGCGCAGAGACCCAGTACTTC
CASSASGSAETQYF
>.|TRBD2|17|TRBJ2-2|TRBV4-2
TGTGCCAGCAGCCACTTGACTAGCGGGGCCTACACCGGGGAGCTGTTTTTT
CASSHLTSGAYTGELFF
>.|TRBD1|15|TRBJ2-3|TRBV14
TGTGCCAGCAGCCCGGGGACAGGGATGACAGATACGCAGTATTTT
CASSPGTGMTDTQYF
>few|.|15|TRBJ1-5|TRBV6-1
TGTGCCAGCAGTGAAGGGGGCAGCAACAATCAGCCCCAGCATTTT
CASSEGGSNNQPQHF
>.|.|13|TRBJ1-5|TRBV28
TGTGCCAGCAGTCCTGGGGGGGAACAGCCCCAGCATTTT
CASSPGGEQPQHF
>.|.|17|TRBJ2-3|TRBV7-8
TGTGCCAGCAGCCCCCTCTTCGGGGGAGAAAGCACAGATACGCAGTATTTT
CASSPLFGGESTDTQYF
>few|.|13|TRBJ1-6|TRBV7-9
TGTGCCAGCAGCGGGCCGGATCTTTCACCCCTCCACTTT
CASSGPDLSPLHF
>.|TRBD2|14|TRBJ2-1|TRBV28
TGTGCCAGCAGTTGGGGGGGCTCCTACAATGAGCAGTTCTTC
CASSWGGSYNEQFF
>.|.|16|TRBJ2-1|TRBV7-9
TGTTCCAGCAGCTTAGTACGTCTATTTGTCTACAATGAGCAGTTCTTC
CSSSLVRLFVYNEQFF
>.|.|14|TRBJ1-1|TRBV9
TGTGCCAGCAGCCTCCTAGACGGAGACACTGAAGCTTTCTTT
CASSLLDGDTEAFF
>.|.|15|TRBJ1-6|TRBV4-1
TGCGCCAGCAGCCAAGAAGTCACGGGGGATTCACCCCTCCACTTT
CASSQEVTGDSPLHF
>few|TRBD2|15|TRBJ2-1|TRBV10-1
TGCGCCAGCAGTGAAGGCGGGAGCACCAAGGCTGAGCAGTTCTTC
CASSEGGSTKAEQFF
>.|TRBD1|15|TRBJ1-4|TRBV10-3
TGTGCCAGCCGGGACAGGGGAGGAGGTAATGAAAAACTGTTTTTT
CASRDRGGGNEKLFF
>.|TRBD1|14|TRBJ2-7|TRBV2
TGTGCCAGCAGCCTGGGACAGGGGAACTACGAGCAGTACTTC
CASSLGQGNYEQYF
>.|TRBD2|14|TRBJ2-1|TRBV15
TGTGCCACCAGCAGAGAGCTAGCGGGCAATGAGCAGTTCTTC
CATSRELAGNEQFF
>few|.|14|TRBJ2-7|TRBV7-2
TGTGCCAGCAGCTTAGGCCCGGGTCGCTACGAGCAGTACTTC
CASSLGPGRYEQYF
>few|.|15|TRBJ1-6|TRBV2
TGTGCCAGCAGGCCGACAGAAACGAGTAATTCACCCCTCCACTTT
CASRPTETSNSPLHF
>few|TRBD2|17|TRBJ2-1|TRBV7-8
TGTGCCAGCAGCTTCCCGGGACTAGCGGGAATCTACAATGAGCAGTTCTTC
CASSFPGLAGIYNEQFF
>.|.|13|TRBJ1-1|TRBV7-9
TGTGCCAGCAAATTCGGAGGGGTGACTGAAGCTTTCTTT
CASKFGGVTEAFF
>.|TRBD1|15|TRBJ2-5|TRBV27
TGTGCCAGCAGTTTAGCGGGACAGGGAAAATCGACCCAGTACTTC
CASSLAGQGKSTQYF
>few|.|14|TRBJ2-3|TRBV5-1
TGCGCCAGCAGCTTGGAACAGGGAACAGATACGCAGTATTTT
CASSLEQGTDTQYF
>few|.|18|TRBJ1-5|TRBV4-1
TGCGCCAGCAGCCAAGATCGGACGCGGGGGGATAGCAATCAGCCCCAGCATTTT
CASSQDRTRGDSNQPQHF
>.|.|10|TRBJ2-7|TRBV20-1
TGCAGTGCGGGGACTCCCGAGCAGTACTTC
CSAGTPEQYF
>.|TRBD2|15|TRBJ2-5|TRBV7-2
TGTGCCAGCAGCCCACAGACTAGCGTTCAAGAGACCCAGTACTTC
CASSPQTSVQETQYF
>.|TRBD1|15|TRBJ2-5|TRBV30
TGTGCCTGGAGTCCCGACAGGGGCAGGTCGGAGACCCAGTACTTC
CAWSPDRGRSETQYF
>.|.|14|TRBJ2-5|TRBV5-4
TGTGCCAGCAGCTTTACGGGGAGGCAAGAGACCCAGTACTTC
CASSFTGRQETQYF
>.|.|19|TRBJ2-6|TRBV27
TGTGCCAGCAGTTTAGGGTGGGGCAGGTCCCTCTCTGGGGCCAACGTCCTGACTTTC
CASSLGWGRSLSGANVLTF
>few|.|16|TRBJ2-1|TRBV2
TGTGCCAGCAGTGAAACGGGTAACCGCTCCTACAATGAGCAGTTCTTC
CASSETGNRSYNEQFF
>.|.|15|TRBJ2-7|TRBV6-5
TGTGCCAGCACCGTAATCGCAGGGATGGCCTACGAGCAGTACTTC
CASTVIAGMAYEQYF
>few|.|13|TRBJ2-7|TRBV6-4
TGTGCCAGCCATAGACAGTCCCCGGGCGAGCAGTACTTC
CASHRQSPGEQYF
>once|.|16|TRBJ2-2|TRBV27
TGTGCCAGCAGTCGGACCCTGGACAGCTACACCGGGGAGCTGTTTTTT
CASSRTLDSYTGELFF
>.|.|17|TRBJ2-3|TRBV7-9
TGTGCCAGCAGCCCCCGACGGGTAGGGGAAAGCACAGATACGCAGTATTTT
CASSPRRVGESTDTQYF
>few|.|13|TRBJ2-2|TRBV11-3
TGTGCCAGCAGCTTATCAGGGACCGGGGAGCTGTTTTTT
CASSLSGTGELFF
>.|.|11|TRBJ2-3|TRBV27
TGTGCCAGCCAAGGGGTCTATACGCAGTATTTT
CASQGVYTQYF
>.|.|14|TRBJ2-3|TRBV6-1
TGTGCCAGCAGTCTTGGGCCCCGCACAGATACGCAGTATTTT
CASSLGPRTDTQYF
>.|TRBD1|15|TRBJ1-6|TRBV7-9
TGTTCCAGCAGCTTAGAGACAGGGGATAATTCACCCCTCCACTTT
CSSSLETGDNSPLHF
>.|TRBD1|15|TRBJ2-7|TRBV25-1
TGTGCCAGCAGTGAATGGGGACAGGGTTTCTACGAGCAGTACTTC
CASSEWGQGFYEQYF
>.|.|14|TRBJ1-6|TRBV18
TGTGCCAGCTCCCCTGAAAGGGGGAATTCACCCCTCCACTTT
CASSPERGNSPLHF